This T cell receptor beta chain was recovered during a study of T cell responses to AZD1222 COVID-19 vaccine. Study-wide points: Seropositive status at baseline applied to only five or six AZD1222 recipients.

TCRdb keeps only in-frame clones here, not all; method: immunoSEQ multiplex PCR. Counted here are some 97,000 clones, around nine tenths occurring once; the ten biggest clones make up 2.5% to 4%. Comments on this clone: Its antigen is not identified.

The clonotype originates from an adult in good health. This specimen consisted of peripheral blood, obtained on day 0 of AZD1222 vaccination.

DNA of the CDR3: TGCGCCAGCAGTGAGCACAGTCCCCCCGCGGGGGGCACTGAAGCTTTCTTT. It yields the protein CASSEHSPPAGGTEAFF. This chain joins TRBV10-2 and TRBJ1-1; D may be TRBD1 (5 bases). Germline CDR1 and CDR2: WSHSY and SAAADI. V lost 2 bases and J lost 4, with 20 bases in between. This CDR3 region has 17 residues.